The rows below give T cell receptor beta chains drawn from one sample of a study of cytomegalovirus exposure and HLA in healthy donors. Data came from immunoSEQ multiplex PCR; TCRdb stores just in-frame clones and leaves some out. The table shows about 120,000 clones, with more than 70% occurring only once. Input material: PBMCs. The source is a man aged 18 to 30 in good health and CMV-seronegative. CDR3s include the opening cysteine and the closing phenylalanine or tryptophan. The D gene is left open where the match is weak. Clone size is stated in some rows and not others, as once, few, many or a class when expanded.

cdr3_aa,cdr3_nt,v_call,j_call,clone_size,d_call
CASSQDLRQGGSEQFF,TGTGCCAGCAGCCAAGATCTACGCCAGGGCGGGAGTGAGCAGTTCTTC,TRBV4-2,TRBJ2-1,-,TRBD2
CASSISGEGEQFF,TGTGCCAGTAGTATCTCAGGGGAAGGAGAGCAGTTCTTC,TRBV19,TRBJ2-1,-,-
CAWSRTGGWGTEAFF,TGTGCCTGGAGTCGAACAGGGGGCTGGGGCACTGAAGCTTTCTTT,TRBV30,TRBJ1-1,-,TRBD1
CASSVRQGRDQPQHF,TGTGCCAGCAGTGTCCGGCAGGGGAGGGATCAGCCCCAGCATTTT,TRBV2,TRBJ1-5,-,-
CASSPQTSRRIYEQYF,TGTGCCAGCAGCCCTCAAACTAGTCGGAGGATCTACGAGCAGTACTTC,TRBV11-2,TRBJ2-7,-,-
CAWSGPEGPSSTDTQYF,TGTGCCTGGAGCGGACCCGAGGGTCCCTCTAGCACAGATACGCAGTATTTT,TRBV30,TRBJ2-3,-,-
CSLGDRGTGELFF,TGCAGCTTGGGGGACAGGGGTACCGGGGAGCTGTTTTTT,TRBV29-1,TRBJ2-2,-,TRBD1
CASKPLGRGRSTDTQYF,TGTGCCAGCAAGCCCCTCGGTCGGGGGAGGAGCACAGATACGCAGTATTTT,TRBV11-2,TRBJ2-3,-,-
CASSLAAVTDTQYF,TGTGCCAGCAGCCTCGCGGCGGTGACAGATACGCAGTATTTT,TRBV6-5,TRBJ2-3,-,-
CASSRPSRQGSEAFF,TGTGCCAGCAGTCGGCCCTCGAGACAGGGCTCTGAAGCTTTCTTT,TRBV6-5,TRBJ1-1,-,TRBD1
CASSLGGWQSYEQYF,TGTGCCAGCAGCTTAGGGGGCTGGCAATCCTACGAGCAGTACTTC,TRBV7-8,TRBJ2-7,-,-
CAIPPPVRDYSNQPQHF,TGTGCCATCCCCCCCCCTGTCAGAGACTATAGCAATCAGCCCCAGCATTTT,TRBV5-3,TRBJ1-5,-,-
CASRPPAAVYGYTF,TGTGCCAGCAGGCCGCCCGCGGCCGTCTATGGCTACACCTTC,TRBV7-2,TRBJ1-2,-,-
CASIQGYEQYF,TGTGCCAGCATCCAGGGCTACGAGCAGTACTTC,TRBV9,TRBJ2-7,-,-
CASSPDLTSTDTQYF,TGTGCCAGCAGTCCCGACTTGACTAGCACAGATACGCAGTATTTT,TRBV28,TRBJ2-3,-,-
CASRKGVIKPQHF,TGTGCCAGCAGGAAGGGGGTTATTAAGCCCCAGCATTTT,TRBV2,TRBJ1-5,-,-
CASSPPVIGWGHAWEQYF,TGTGCCAGCTCACCACCAGTTATTGGGTGGGGGCATGCTTGGGAGCAGTACTTC,TRBV18,TRBJ2-7,-,-
CASSLRTDSYEQYF,TGTGCCAGTAGTTTAAGGACTGACTCCTACGAGCAGTACTTC,TRBV19,TRBJ2-7,-,-
CASRLRALTGGNGYTF,TGTGCCAGCAGACTCCGGGCCCTGACAGGGGGAAATGGCTACACCTTC,TRBV2,TRBJ1-2,-,TRBD1
CASSPGTDYEQYF,TGTGCCAGCAGCCCCGGGACAGACTACGAGCAGTACTTC,TRBV11-2,TRBJ2-7,-,TRBD1
CAWSLGYEQYF,TGTGCCTGGAGTTTGGGCTACGAGCAGTACTTC,TRBV30,TRBJ2-7,-,-
CASSTRQAKFESSYEQYF,TGTGCCAGCAGCACTCGACAGGCGAAATTCGAAAGCTCCTACGAGCAGTACTTC,TRBV21-1,TRBJ2-7,-,-
CASGDRRSTDTQYF,TGTGCCAGCGGAGACAGGCGATCCACAGATACGCAGTATTTT,TRBV6-6,TRBJ2-3,-,-
CAWNAGSNQPQHF,TGTGCCTGGAATGCAGGTAGCAATCAGCCCCAGCATTTT,TRBV30,TRBJ1-5,-,-
CASSLMGADTGELFF,TGTGCCAGCAGCTTAATGGGAGCGGACACCGGGGAGCTGTTTTTT,TRBV7-2,TRBJ2-2,-,-
CASSLVRGGNEQFF,TGTGCCAGCAGCTTAGTTCGGGGGGGGAATGAGCAGTTCTTC,TRBV7-8,TRBJ2-1,-,TRBD2
CASSAYGTGGSEQYF,TGTGCCAGCAGCGCCTACGGGACAGGGGGCTCCGAGCAGTACTTC,TRBV9,TRBJ2-7,once,TRBD1
CASSPGKSGYTF,TGTGCCAGCAGCCCAGGGAAGAGTGGCTACACCTTC,TRBV7-9,TRBJ1-2,-,-
CASSFRISGENTGELFF,TGTGCCAGCAGCTTTCGGATTTCGGGAGAAAACACCGGGGAGCTGTTTTTT,TRBV5-6,TRBJ2-2,-,-
CASSSGGQAGYGYTF,TGTGCCAGCAGTTCTGGCGGCCAAGCTGGCTATGGCTACACCTTC,TRBV7-9,TRBJ1-2,-,-
CASSWPSGANVLTF,TGTGCCAGCAGCTGGCCCTCTGGGGCCAACGTCCTGACTTTC,TRBV25-1,TRBJ2-6,-,-
CASSLAQGPNYGYTF,TGTGCCAGCAGTTTAGCACAGGGCCCTAACTATGGCTACACCTTC,TRBV27,TRBJ1-2,-,-
CASSAETGESYNEQFF,TGTGCCAGCAGTGCGGAGACAGGGGAATCCTACAATGAGCAGTTCTTC,TRBV6-1,TRBJ2-1,-,TRBD1
CASSVDRGAPQHF,TGTGCCAGCAGTGTAGACAGGGGCGCGCCCCAGCATTTT,TRBV6-1,TRBJ1-5,-,TRBD1
CASRTTGGGSTEAFF,TGTGCCAGCAGAACTACAGGGGGAGGGTCCACTGAAGCTTTCTTT,TRBV7-8,TRBJ1-1,-,TRBD1
CASRIGGSGANVLTF,TGTGCCAGCAGGATAGGGGGATCTGGGGCCAACGTCCTGACTTTC,TRBV27,TRBJ2-6,-,-
CASTFKRGLGTGELFF,TGTGCCAGCACCTTCAAGCGGGGACTTGGCACCGGGGAGCTGTTTTTT,TRBV25-1,TRBJ2-2,-,TRBD2
CASSHPQGDGTIEAFF,TGTGCCAGCAGCCACCCGCAGGGGGACGGAACCATTGAAGCTTTCTTT,TRBV4-2,TRBJ1-1,-,TRBD1
CASRRGGEGPEAFF,TGTGCCAGCCGACGGGGGGGCGAAGGCCCTGAAGCTTTCTTT,TRBV18,TRBJ1-1,-,-
CASSPPQKTYEQYF,TGTGCCAGCTCACCCCCACAAAAAACCTACGAGCAGTACTTC,TRBV18,TRBJ2-7,-,-
CATSRLGLAGDNEQFF,TGTGCCACCAGCAGACTTGGACTAGCAGGGGACAATGAGCAGTTCTTC,TRBV15,TRBJ2-1,-,TRBD2
CASGLEPGSDTIYF,TGTGCTAGTGGTTTGGAACCAGGGTCAGACACCATATATTTT,TRBV12-5,TRBJ1-3,-,-
CASSQESSGGYTYEQYF,TGCGCCAGCAGCCAGGAGTCTAGCGGGGGCTATACCTACGAGCAGTACTTC,TRBV4-1,TRBJ2-7,-,TRBD2
CATSIEQVENTEAFF,TGTGCCACCAGCATAGAACAGGTCGAGAACACTGAAGCTTTCTTT,TRBV15,TRBJ1-1,-,-
CASSSFGGEQYF,TGTGCCAGCAGCTCCTTCGGCGGGGAGCAGTACTTC,TRBV5-4,TRBJ2-7,-,-
CAWSAGHTDTQYF,TGTGCCTGGAGTGCCGGTCACACAGATACGCAGTATTTT,TRBV30,TRBJ2-3,-,-
CASSLGPRQGRYEQYF,TGCGCCAGCAGCTTAGGCCCCCGACAGGGGCGATACGAGCAGTACTTC,TRBV5-1,TRBJ2-7,-,TRBD1